These 27 T cell receptor beta chains share one sample of origin, sequenced in a study of blood T cell repertoires in COVID-19. Sequenced by immunoSEQ multiplex PCR; TCRdb stores in-frame clones only, minus some. The sample lists 130,000 to 150,000 clones, more than 75% occurring once. The specimen was peripheral blood. These receptors all come from a man between 45 and 60 years old who had recovered from COVID-19.

This clone was seen more than once but under ten times. V is TRBV7-2 and J is TRBJ2-3; 8 positions match TRBD2. CDR1 is SGHTA and CDR2 is FQGNSA in the germline V gene. This CDR3 contains 17 residues. The V segment lost 2 bases and the J segment 6 bases; nucleotides outside the gene matches: 13. DNA for the CDR3: TGTGCCAGCAGCTTACTGACGGGGGGGACCGCAGGGGATACGCAGTATTTT. Translated, it gives CASSLLTGGTAGDTQYF.

This clone appeared a single time. The V gene is TRBV5-8, the J gene TRBJ1-1, with D tentatively TRBD1 (5 bases). CDR1 and CDR2 from the germline V gene are SGHTS and YDEGEE. The CDR3 loop spans 14 amino acids. V was clipped by 5 bases and J by 2 bases, with 13 bases between them. CDR3 protein: CASSNRRGNTEAFF. The CDR3, as DNA: TGTGCCAGCAGTAACAGGAGGGGCAACACTGAAGCTTTCTTT.

This sequence joins TRBV6-5 and TRBJ1-1, with a tentative D call TRBD1 (5 bases). This CDR3 region has 13 residues. The ends were cut back, 4 bases at V and 1 base at J, with 7 bases in the middle. CDR1 MNHEY and CDR2 SVGAGI come from the germline V gene. The CDR3 DNA follows: TGTGCCAGCAGTTCGGACACGAACACTGAAGCTTTCTTT. Encoded protein: CASSSDTNTEAFF.

The rearrangement links TRBV2 to TRBJ2-2; maybe TRBD1 (5 bases). Germline loops: CDR1 SNHLY, CDR2 FYNNEI. The CDR3 totals 14 residues. Trimming removed 10 bases at V and 2 bases at J, with 14 bases between. The CDR3 loop is CATAGQGNTGELFF. The DNA of the CDR3 is TGTGCCACCGCCGGGCAGGGCAACACCGGGGAGCTGTTTTTT.

V gene TRBV9 combines with J gene TRBJ1-3; D not certain. This CDR3 is built from 14 residues. Germline V gene sequence: CDR1 SGDLS, CDR2 YYNGEE. V was trimmed by 0 bases and J by 9 bases, leaving 13 bases between them. For the CDR3, the DNA is TGTGCCAGCAGCGTAGAGGTGAGGGTCAGCACCATATATTTT. It encodes CASSVEVRVSTIYF.

The chain carries TRBV9 and TRBJ2-2; 9 bases fit TRBD2. The CDR3 runs 17 residues. CDR1 and CDR2 from the germline V gene are SGDLS and YYNGEE. V trimming: 0 bases; J trimming: 5 bases; junction bases outside the gene matches: 8. The CDR3 coding sequence is TGTGCCAGCAGCGTAGCTACGGCGGGGGGGCTTACCGGGGAGCTGTTTTTT. Amino acids: CASSVATAGGLTGELFF. Variable domain in full (rest from reference TRBV9 and TRBJ2-2): DSGVTQTPKHLITATGQRVTLRCSPRSGDLSVYWYQQSLDQGLQFLIQYYNGEERAKGNILERFSAQQFPDLHSELNLSSLELGDSALYFCASSVATAGGLTGELFFGEGSRLTVL.

This chain links TRBV6-1 with TRBJ2-7, with D perhaps matching TRBD2 (5 bases). Trimming left V 3 bases short and J 0 bases short, with 15 bases between. Looked up from germline, CDR1 is MNHNS and CDR2 is SASEGT. The CDR3 runs 16 residues. The DNA of the CDR3 is TGTGCCAGCAGTGAGGCTACAGCGGACCCCTCCTACGAGCAGTACTTC. It specifies CASSEATADPSYEQYF.

The CDR3 loop reads CATNQGVSGNTIYF. The CDR3 nucleotides are TGTGCCACCAACCAAGGGGTCTCTGGAAACACCATATATTTT. The J gene is TRBJ1-3, the V gene TRBV6-5; D may be TRBD1 (5 bases). With 10 bases removed from V and 0 bases from J, the gap between germline ends came to 13 bases. The germline V gene has CDR1 MNHEY and CDR2 SVGAGI. The CDR3 consists of 14 residues.

This chain uses TRBV10-3 with TRBJ2-7, with TRBD1 matching 11 bases. This CDR3 is built from 15 residues. The J segment lost 2 bases and the V segment lost 0 bases, leaving 0 bases of the junction unmatched. Germline lookup yields CDR1 ENHRY and CDR2 SYGVKD. The CDR3 DNA sequence: TGTGCCATCAGTGAGTCGGGACAGGGGGCCTACGAGCAGTACTTC. It specifies CAISESGQGAYEQYF.

In this sample, this clone turned up once. The CDR3 is CASSPNRGGNQPQHF. The CDR3, as DNA: TGTGCCAGCAGCCCCAACAGGGGTGGCAATCAGCCCCAGCATTTT. This rearrangement joins TRBV7-8 to TRBJ1-5, with 7 nucleotides matching TRBD1. Germline CDR1 reads SGHVS; CDR2 reads FQNEAQ. With V trimmed by 5 bases and J by 2 bases, 6 bases remained unmatched. The CDR3 loop spans 15 amino acids.

V and J are TRBV15 and TRBJ2-3; possibly TRBD1 for D (5 bases). CDR1 is LNHNV and CDR2 is YYDKDF in the germline V gene (reference sequence). Deletions cut 3 bases from V and 8 bases from J, with 15 bases between. This CDR3 is built from 14 residues. The CDR3 DNA follows: TGTGCCACCAGCAGGGCCCCCCAGGGCGTTACGCAGTATTTT. Amino acids: CATSRAPQGVTQYF. Using reference TRBV15 and TRBJ2-3 for the parts outside the CDR3, the full variable domain is DAMVIQNPRYQVTQFGKPVTLSCSQTLNHNVMYWYQQKSSQAPKLLFHYYDKDFNNEADTPDNFQSRRPNTSFCFLDIRSPGLGDTAMYLCATSRAPQGVTQYFGPGTRLTVL.

As DNA, the CDR3 is TGCGCCAGCAGCCAAAGACAGCTCATCTCTGGAAACACCATATATTTT. This translates into CASSQRQLISGNTIYF. The V and J genes are TRBV4-1 and TRBJ1-3, with a weak D call TRBD1 (5 bases). Per the germline V gene, CDR1 is MGHRA and CDR2 is YSYEKL. The CDR3 loop spans 16 amino acids. V was cut by 2 bases and J by 0 bases, with 11 bases left in between.

This chain joins TRBV6-1 and TRBJ1-6, with 9 bases matching TRBD1. CDR1 is MNHNS and CDR2 is SASEGT in the germline V gene. This CDR3 is built from 15 residues. After removal of 5 bases from V and 9 bases from J, the junction contained 8 bases not matched to a gene. Written as DNA, the CDR3 is TGTGCCAGCAGTTTTGAAGGACAGGGGCTTTCACCCCTCCACTTT. Encoded protein: CASSFEGQGLSPLHF.

The J gene is TRBJ2-6, the V gene TRBV29-1; 11 bases agree with TRBD1. The trim removed 4 bases at V and 0 bases at J, leaving 2 bases unmatched. Germline CDR1 SQVTM, CDR2 ANQGSEA. This CDR3 contains 16 residues. The CDR3 DNA reads as TGCAGCGTTGTAGGGACAGGGGGCTCTGGGGCCAACGTCCTGACTTTC. This gives the protein CSVVGTGGSGANVLTF. The full variable domain, with the rest looked up from reference TRBV29-1 and TRBJ2-6, is SAVISQKPSRDICQRGTSLTIQCQVDSQVTMMFWYRQQPGQSLTLIATANQGSEATYESGFVIDKFPISRPNLTFSTLTVSNMSPEDSSIYLCSVVGTGGSGANVLTFGAGSRLTVL.

This clone occurred once. This chain links TRBV2 with TRBJ1-1; D is possibly TRBD1 (6 bases). V lost 9 bases and J 2 bases, leaving 7 bases between the germline ends. The germline CDR1 and CDR2 sequences are SNHLY and FYNNEI. The CDR3 sequence is 11 residues long. The DNA for the CDR3 is TGTGCCAGAGGGGGAAACACTGAAGCTTTCTTT. It translates to CARGGNTEAFF.

The chain joins TRBV27 to TRBJ1-2; tentatively, D is TRBD1 (5 bases). Trimming pared 2 bases from V and 2 bases from J, leaving 9 bases between. The CDR3 spans 14 residues. The germline CDR1 and CDR2 sequences are MNHEY and SMNVEV (reference sequence). The CDR3 protein is CASSLVAGNYGYTF. Written as DNA, the CDR3 is TGTGCCAGCAGTTTAGTGGCAGGGAACTATGGCTACACCTTC.

The gene calls are TRBV7-2 and TRBJ2-7, with TRBD2 matching 7 bases. J was trimmed by 0 bases and V by 4 bases; bases with no gene match: 6. Per germline, CDR1 SGHTA and CDR2 FQGNSA. This CDR3 comprises 15 residues. The DNA of the CDR3 is TGTGCCAGCAGCTCCGCCGGGGGGAGCTCCTACGAGCAGTACTTC. Translation: CASSSAGGSSYEQYF. The full variable domain, completed using reference TRBV7-2 and TRBJ2-7, is GAGVSQSPSNKVTEKGKDVELRCDPISGHTALYWYRQSLGQGLEFLIYFQGNSAPDKSGLPSDRFSAERTGGSVSTLTIQRTQQEDSAVYLCASSSAGGSSYEQYFGPGTRLTVT.

This chain uses TRBV27 with TRBJ2-3; TRBD2 aligns across 9 bases. The V segment lost 5 bases and the J segment 0 bases; nucleotides outside the gene matches: 6. Germline loops: CDR1 MNHEY, CDR2 SMNVEV (reference sequence). The CDR3 extends over 16 amino acids. CDR3 residues: CASSPRGGQSTDTQYF. In nucleotides, the CDR3 is TGTGCCAGCAGTCCGCGGGGGGGGCAGAGCACAGATACGCAGTATTTT.

This clone was observed a handful of times. The J gene is TRBJ1-5, the V gene TRBV4-1; D may be TRBD1 (5 bases). This CDR3 spans 17 amino acids. Germline CDR1 reads MGHRA; CDR2 reads YSYEKL. V shed 4 bases and J shed 0 bases, with 16 bases lying between them. CDR3: CASSPPPGVNSNQPQHF. CDR3 sequence (DNA): TGCGCCAGCAGCCCTCCCCCGGGGGTAAATAGCAATCAGCCCCAGCATTTT.

The chain has TRBV11-3 and TRBJ2-7; D is possibly TRBD1 (6 bases). Germline assignment: CDR1 SGHNT and CDR2 YENEEA. CDR3 length: 14 amino acids. The V end lost 6 bases, the J end lost 0 bases, and 12 bases lay between the germline ends. CDR3 DNA: TGTGCCAGCAGTTCCAGGGACATCTCCTACGAGCAGTACTTC. Protein: CASSSRDISYEQYF.

CDR3 protein: CASSIRGLDTGELFF. The CDR3, as DNA: TGTGCCAGCAGTATAAGGGGGCTCGACACCGGGGAGCTGTTTTTT. The chain combines TRBV11-3 with TRBJ2-2; 7 bases are shared with TRBD1. Germline V lookup: CDR1 SGHNT, CDR2 YENEEA. This CDR3 contains 15 residues. V lost 6 bases and J lost 3; bases outside the gene matches: 7.

V usage is TRBV5-6 and J usage is TRBJ2-2; D may be TRBD1 (6 bases). This CDR3 is 17 amino acids long. Per the germline V gene, CDR1 is SGHDT and CDR2 is YYEEEE. Trimming cost V 4 bases and J 1 base, with 17 bases left between them. The CDR3 spells CASSATGTQGNTGELFF. In nucleotides, the CDR3 is TGTGCCAGCAGCGCCACTGGGACACAGGGGAACACCGGGGAGCTGTTTTTT.

The chain uses TRBV6-5 and TRBJ1-5; 9 bases map to TRBD1. The CDR3 has 14 amino acids. Per the germline V gene, CDR1 is MNHEY and CDR2 is SVGAGI. V lost 9 bases and J lost 7; bases outside the gene matches: 10. The CDR3 DNA sequence: TGTGCCAGTTCCGGGACAGGGTTTAGACAGCCCCAGCATTTT. Amino acids: CASSGTGFRQPQHF.

Turning to this clone: This sample also contains other DNA sequences that code for the same CDR3. CDR3 residues: CSARQTGELFF. The CDR3 coding sequence is TGCAGTGCTAGACAAACCGGGGAGCTGTTTTTT. V gene TRBV20-1 combines with J gene TRBJ2-2; D is unclear. The CDR3 covers 11 residues. Germline CDR1 is DFQATT and CDR2 is SNEGSKA (reference sequence). Trimming pared 2 bases from V and 5 bases from J, leaving 3 bases between.

The gene calls are TRBV19 and TRBJ2-7, with a possible D match to TRBD1 (5 bases). V dropped 5 bases and J dropped 3 bases, with 11 bases sitting between them. The germline gives CDR1 LNHDA, CDR2 SQIVND (reference sequence). The CDR3 sequence is 13 residues long. The CDR3 DNA reads as TGTGCCAGTAGTCAGGGTCGGTTCTACGAGCAGTACTTC. Its translation is CASSQGRFYEQYF.

The J gene is TRBJ1-3, the V gene TRBV5-8, with 8 bases fitting TRBD1. The ends lost 4 bases at V and 4 bases at J; junction bases unmatched: 1. The CDR3 sequence is 13 residues long. Per the germline V gene, CDR1 is SGHTS and CDR2 is YDEGEE. The CDR3, as DNA: TGTGCCAGCAGCGGGGACAGGGGAAACACCATATATTTT. Protein product: CASSGDRGNTIYF. The full variable domain, in which reference TRBV5-8 and TRBJ1-3 provide the parts outside the CDR3, is EAGVTQSPTHLIKTRGQQATLRCSPISGHTSVYWYQQALGLGLQFLLWYDEGEERNRGNFPPRFSGRQFPNYSSELNVNALELEDSALYLCASSGDRGNTIYFGEGSWLTVV.

CDR3 residues: CASRVSQALNYGYTF. DNA for the CDR3: TGTGCCAGCAGGGTCAGCCAGGCGCTTAACTATGGCTACACCTTC. The chain has TRBV6-6 and TRBJ1-2, with unresolved D. The CDR3 has 15 residues. CDR1 and CDR2 from the germline V gene are MNHNY and SVGAGI (reference sequence). V was cut by 6 bases and J by 1 base, with 15 bases left in between.